Reported below is one T cell receptor (beta chain). The V segment lost 4 bases and the J segment 2 bases; nucleotides outside the gene matches: 11. CDR3 length equals 17 residues. CDR1 is SEHNR, CDR2 FQNEAQ, per germline (reference sequence). These data come from a study of blood T cell repertoires in COVID-19. Study summary: Sites in the United States, Italy and Spain provided acute and convalescent COVID-19 samples. The analysed material was cDNA or gDNA that came from T cells, B-cell-depleted T cells, or PBMCs.

Original methodology: Quantification of nucleated cells was approximated via reference gene primer amplification. Profiled with immunoSEQ multiplex PCR; TCRdb holds only in-frame clones, not every one. Clone size and V and J calls were adopted from that table, with D and trimming inferred from the DNA. The table includes tens of thousands of clones, over 75% detected once. Specimen: peripheral blood. V and J are TRBV7-9 and TRBJ2-3; 8 nucleotides match TRBD1. The origin of this receptor is a man aged 25 to 40 with active or convalescent COVID-19. CDR3: CASSSIHRTGYTDTQYF. The CDR3 nucleotides are TGTGCCAGCAGCTCAATCCATCGGACAGGGTACACAGATACGCAGTATTTT.